Included here is one T cell receptor (beta chain) sequence, with context. Its antigen is currently unknown. These data come from a study of lymphopenia after photon versus proton radiotherapy. Study outcomes and limitations: A bigger post-nadir fall in TCR diversity correlated inversely with survival time in deceased patients.

Measured with immunoSEQ multiplex PCR; TCRdb has only the in-frame clones, and not every one. The sample has over 30,000 clones, approximately 87% seen once. The material was peripheral blood, obtained from a patient treated with proton-based radiotherapy. This TCR was sampled from a woman aged 70-85 years with pancreatic cancer.

Here the CDR3 reads CASLPGQGARQPQHF. The CDR3 DNA is TGTGCCAGCCTCCCGGGACAGGGGGCTAGGCAGCCCCAGCATTTT. V and J are TRBV6-1 and TRBJ1-5, with 12 bases aligning to TRBD1. CDR1 MNHNS and CDR2 SASEGT come from the germline V gene. The CDR3 is 15 amino acids. The J segment lost 7 bases and the V segment lost 8 bases, leaving 9 bases of the junction unmatched.